This T cell receptor (beta chain) was captured in a study of molecular identifiers for immune sequencing clone quantification. CDR1 MNHEY and CDR2 SVGAGI come from the germline V gene. The CDR3 covers 13 residues. This clonotype was counted once. A much larger clone differs from this one at a single base, so this may be a read error. A single record per CDR3 protein comes from TCRdb applying MiXCR to the PCR reads. The data show about 500,000 distinct CDR3 sequences, around 23% seen once. Naive CD8 T cells, phenotype CD8+CD4-CCR7+CD45RA+, were sorted. The source of this sequence is a human donor in good health. Some libraries in this study had Jurkat cell RNA spiked in. The gene calls are TRBV6-5 and TRBJ2-6, with TRBD2 as a possible D gene (5 bases). Sequenced input: naive CD8+ T cells from blood, with Jurkat cell RNA spiked in. Sample subset: FACS-sorted CD8+CD4-CCR7+CD45RA+ naive T cells. The CDR3 region has the DNA TGTGTCAGCGGAGCGGTCGGGGCCAACGTCCTGACTTTC. Translating gives CVSGAVGANVLTF.